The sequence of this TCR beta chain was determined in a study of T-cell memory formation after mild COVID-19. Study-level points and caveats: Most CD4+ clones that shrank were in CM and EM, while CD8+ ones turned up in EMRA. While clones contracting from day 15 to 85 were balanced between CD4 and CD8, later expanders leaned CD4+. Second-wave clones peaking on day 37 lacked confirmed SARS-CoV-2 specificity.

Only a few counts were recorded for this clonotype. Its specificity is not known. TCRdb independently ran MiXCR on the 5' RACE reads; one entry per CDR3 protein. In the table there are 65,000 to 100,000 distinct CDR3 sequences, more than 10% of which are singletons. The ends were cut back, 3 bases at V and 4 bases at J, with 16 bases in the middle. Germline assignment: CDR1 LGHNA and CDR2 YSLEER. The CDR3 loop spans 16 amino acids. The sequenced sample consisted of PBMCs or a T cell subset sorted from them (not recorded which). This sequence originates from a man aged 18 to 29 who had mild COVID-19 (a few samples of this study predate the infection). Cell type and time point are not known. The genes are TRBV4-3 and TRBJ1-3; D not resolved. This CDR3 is CASSQTRYGAGNTIYF. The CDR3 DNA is TGCGCCAGCAGCCAGACTCGGTACGGCGCGGGAAACACCATATATTTT.